A selection of T cell receptor beta chains follows, all from one sample in a study of cytomegalovirus exposure and HLA in healthy donors. Clones were read by immunoSEQ multiplex PCR, and TCRdb kept only the in-frame ones, dropping some. Of about 130,000 clones detected, around three quarters appear once; the ten largest clones hold 2% to 2.5%. Sequenced input: PBMCs. The source of these receptors is an older woman in good health and CMV-seropositive. Each CDR3 is given with its conserved first and last residue. D genes are given only for firm matches.

J gene,V gene,D gene,CDR3 protein
TRBJ2-5,TRBV5-1,NA,CASSLSGRGETQYF
TRBJ2-3,TRBV5-4,NA,CASSYGGTDTQYF
TRBJ1-3,TRBV28,NA,CASSPRTSRRGSGNTIYF
TRBJ1-1,TRBV5-6,TRBD1,CASSFFDRVNTEAFF
TRBJ2-1,TRBV7-6,TRBD2,CASSLGSVTSGFSAYNEQFF
TRBJ2-7,TRBV6-5,TRBD1,CASSRQGSTYEQYF
TRBJ2-3,TRBV2,NA,CAGRRDTDTQYF
TRBJ2-1,TRBV7-9,NA,CASSLGSVQEQFF
TRBJ2-7,TRBV28,TRBD2,CASFSGSATYEQYF
TRBJ2-3,TRBV4-1,NA,CASSHQGTDTQYF
TRBJ2-3,TRBV2,TRBD1,CASKLQDRATDTQYF
TRBJ2-2,TRBV5-1,NA,CASSSQGTNTGELFF
TRBJ2-7,TRBV4-1,TRBD2,CASSQGLARDGEQYF